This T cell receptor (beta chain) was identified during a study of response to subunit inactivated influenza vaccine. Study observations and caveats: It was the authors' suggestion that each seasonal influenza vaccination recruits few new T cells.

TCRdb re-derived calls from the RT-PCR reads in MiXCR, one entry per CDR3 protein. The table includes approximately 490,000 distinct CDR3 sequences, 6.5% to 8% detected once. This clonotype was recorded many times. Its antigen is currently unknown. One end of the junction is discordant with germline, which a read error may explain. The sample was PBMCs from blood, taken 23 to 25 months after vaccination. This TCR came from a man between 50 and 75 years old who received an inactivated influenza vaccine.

CDR3 coding DNA: TGTGCCAGCAGCTTAGGGACAGAAGAGACCCAGTACTTC. It translates to CASSLGTEETQYF. The V call is TRBV5-1, the J call TRBJ2-5; TRBD1 matches at 7 bases. The CDR3 length is 13 residues. Germline V gives CDR1 SGHRS, CDR2 YFSETQ.